Listed below are T cell receptor beta chains from one sample, sequenced in a study of T cells in tumors after PD-1 blockade. Sequencing used immunoSEQ multiplex PCR; TCRdb keeps in-frame clones, though not all of them. The sample includes 45,000 to 60,000 clones, 79% of them seen just once. This specimen was PBMCs, taken before anti-PD-1 therapy. The receptor source for this set is a human donor with advanced basal cell or squamous cell carcinoma (not recorded which). Each CDR3 is given with its conserved first and last residue. Fields, in order: V gene, clone size, D gene, J gene, CDR3 protein, CDR3 DNA. A D gene is named only where the DNA matches it firmly. The size entry is marked missing in some rows and otherwise reads once, few, many or a size class.

>TRBV3-1/TRBV3-2|-|-|TRBJ2-7
CASSQWISYEQYF
TGTGCCAGCAGCCAATGGATCTCCTACGAGCAGTACTTC
>TRBV28|-|-|TRBJ2-3
CASSTGGTGTSTDTQYF
TGTGCCAGCAGTACCGGCGGGACGGGGACTAGCACAGATACGCAGTATTTT
>TRBV28|-|-|TRBJ2-7
CASKGSLSYEQYF
TGTGCCAGCAAGGGAAGCCTTTCCTACGAGCAGTACTTC
>TRBV5-1|-|TRBD1|TRBJ1-2
CASSLAGTGNDGYTF
TGCGCCAGCAGCTTGGCAGGGACAGGGAACGATGGCTACACCTTC
>TRBV19|-|-|TRBJ1-5
CASSIRDTRNQPQHF
TGTGCCAGTAGTATAAGGGACACGCGCAATCAGCCCCAGCATTTT
>TRBV7-8|-|TRBD2|TRBJ2-7
CASSLRVAGPYEQYF
TGTGCCAGCAGTTTAAGGGTAGCGGGCCCCTACGAGCAGTACTTC
>TRBV4-1|few|-|TRBJ1-3
CASSQVEGGTFSGNTIYF
TGCGCCAGCAGCCAAGTCGAAGGGGGGACTTTTTCTGGAAACACCATATATTTT
>TRBV5-1|few|-|TRBJ1-1
CASSWTIQTQAAFF
TGCGCCAGCAGCTGGACCATTCAAACACAAGCAGCTTTCTTT
>TRBV7-9|-|TRBD1|TRBJ1-6
CASSVRTGGSPLHF
TGTGCCAGCAGCGTAAGGACAGGGGGCTCACCCCTCCACTTT
>TRBV2|once|-|TRBJ2-7
CASSERGNYEQYF
TGTGCCAGCAGCGAACGGGGGAACTACGAGCAGTACTTC
>TRBV11-1|-|-|TRBJ2-7
CASSGPRGEQYF
TGTGCCAGCAGTGGCCCTCGGGGCGAGCAGTACTTC
>TRBV3-1/TRBV3-2|-|-|TRBJ2-7
CASSQWFYEQYF
TGTGCCAGCAGCCAATGGTTTTACGAGCAGTACTTC
>TRBV5-1|-|TRBD2|TRBJ2-7
CASSWNGGAYEQYF
TGCGCCAGCAGCTGGAACGGGGGGGCCTACGAGCAGTACTTC
>TRBV9|-|TRBD1|TRBJ2-7
CASSVQPLGTGTYEQYF
TGTGCCAGCAGCGTACAGCCGTTAGGGACAGGGACCTACGAGCAGTACTTC
>TRBV18|-|TRBD1|TRBJ1-5
CASSRGQGEAQPQHF
TGTGCCAGCTCCCGGGGACAGGGTGAGGCTCAGCCCCAGCATTTT
>TRBV12-3/TRBV12-4|-|-|TRBJ2-7
CASRASVSYEQYF
TGTGCCAGCAGGGCTAGCGTTTCCTACGAGCAGTACTTC
>TRBV6-5|-|-|TRBJ1-2
CASSPYSLRGYTF
TGTGCCAGCAGCCCCTATTCGCTTCGGGGCTACACCTTC
>TRBV5-6|-|TRBD1|TRBJ1-2
CASSLVDRAYGGYTF
TGTGCCAGCAGCTTGGTGGACAGGGCCTATGGAGGCTACACCTTC
>TRBV9|-|-|TRBJ2-7
CASSRRWGESEQYF
TGTGCCAGCAGCCGTAGGTGGGGGGAGAGCGAGCAGTACTTC
>TRBV13|-|-|TRBJ2-7
CASSRHQAGGYEQYF
TGTGCCAGCAGCCGCCACCAGGCGGGTGGGTACGAGCAGTACTTC
>TRBV5-1|once|TRBD2|TRBJ2-3
CASSSQGSREGTDTQYF
TGCGCCAGCAGCTCCCAAGGATCGCGGGAGGGCACAGATACGCAGTATTTT
>TRBV28|few|TRBD1|TRBJ2-2
CASSRDREADTGELFF
TGTGCCAGCAGTCGGGACAGGGAGGCGGACACCGGGGAGCTGTTTTTT
>TRBV18|-|-|TRBJ1-4
CASSPPGLTTNEKLFF
TGTGCCAGCTCACCGCCGGGACTAACAACTAATGAAAAACTGTTTTTT
>TRBV28|-|TRBD2|TRBJ2-1
CASLDTSGSSYNEQFF
TGTGCCAGCTTAGACACTAGCGGGAGCTCCTACAATGAGCAGTTCTTC
>TRBV6-5|-|-|TRBJ1-1
CASSYTTNTEAFF
TGTGCCAGCAGTTACACTACGAACACTGAAGCTTTCTTT
>TRBV9|-|-|TRBJ1-1
CASSVTVDTEAFF
TGTGCCAGCAGCGTTACAGTGGACACTGAAGCTTTCTTT
>TRBV4-1|-|-|TRBJ2-7
CASSQDEGYQIYEQYF
TGCGCCAGCAGCCAAGATGAGGGTTACCAAATCTACGAGCAGTACTTC
>TRBV2|-|-|TRBJ2-3
CASRRTSTDTQYF
TGTGCCAGCAGGAGGACTAGCACAGATACGCAGTATTTT
>TRBV9|-|TRBD2|TRBJ2-1
CASSVETSGSIHYGEQFF
TGTGCCAGCAGCGTAGAGACTAGCGGGAGTATCCACTATGGTGAGCAGTTCTTC
>TRBV4-1|-|-|TRBJ2-7
CASSQEYKDIYYEQYF
TGCGCCAGCAGCCAAGAATACAAGGACATCTACTACGAGCAGTACTTC
>TRBV27|-|TRBD2|TRBJ2-3
CASSFVGRGGRALNTQYF
TGTGCCAGCAGTTTTGTAGGGCGAGGTGGGAGGGCCTTGAATACGCAGTATTTT
>TRBV3-1/TRBV3-2|-|TRBD1|TRBJ2-4
CASSKLLGQGRTNIQYF
TGTGCCAGCAGCAAACTCTTAGGACAGGGCCGGACTAACATTCAGTACTTC
>TRBV7-7|-|TRBD1|TRBJ2-1
CASSPSPHRGSNNEQFF
TGTGCCAGCAGCCCTAGCCCCCACAGGGGGAGCAACAATGAGCAGTTCTTC
>TRBV7-6|few|TRBD1|TRBJ2-6
CASSLAQGLGANVLTF
TGTGCCAGCAGCTTAGCACAGGGGCTCGGGGCCAACGTCCTGACTTTC
>TRBV7-9|once|TRBD2|TRBJ2-2
CASSFRGGARTGELFF
TGTGCCAGCAGCTTTAGGGGAGGGGCTCGTACCGGGGAGCTGTTTTTT
>TRBV7-9|-|-|TRBJ1-3
CASSQPSGNTIYF
TGTGCCAGCAGCCAACCATCTGGAAACACCATATATTTT
>TRBV4-1|-|-|TRBJ2-2
CASSQNVARTGELFF
TGCGCCAGCAGCCAAAATGTGGCCCGCACCGGGGAGCTGTTTTTT
>TRBV18|-|-|TRBJ1-2
CASSAEGLDGYTF
TGTGCCAGCTCAGCAGAGGGGTTGGATGGCTACACCTTC
>TRBV10-3|-|-|TRBJ2-7
CAISELGPSSYEQYF
TGTGCCATCAGCGAGTTGGGCCCAAGCTCCTACGAGCAGTACTTC
>TRBV9|once|-|TRBJ2-1
CASSSEGRSYNEQFF
TGTGCCAGCAGCTCAGAGGGAAGGTCCTACAATGAGCAGTTCTTC
>TRBV14|-|-|TRBJ2-1
CASSQDRYNEQFF
TGTGCCAGCAGCCAAGACAGGTACAATGAGCAGTTCTTC
>TRBV27|few|-|TRBJ1-5
CASSLSWDQPQHF
TGTGCCAGCAGTTTATCGTGGGACCAGCCCCAGCATTTT
>TRBV28|many|TRBD1|TRBJ2-7
CASKLGGAGYEQYF
TGTGCCAGCAAGCTAGGGGGCGCCGGCTACGAGCAGTACTTC
>TRBV20-1|-|-|TRBJ2-7
CSARWGAAQYF
TGCAGTGCACGATGGGGGGCGGCGCAGTACTTC
>TRBV4-1|-|-|TRBJ2-3
CASSLTGIDTQYF
TGCGCCAGCAGCCTCACAGGGATAGATACGCAGTATTTT
>TRBV15|few|-|TRBJ1-3
CATSRDRGTGNTIYF
TGTGCCACCAGCAGAGATCGGGGGACTGGAAACACCATATATTTT
>TRBV21-1|-|-|TRBJ1-1
CASSKLGFWCWNTEAFF
TGTGCCAGCAGCAAACTTGGGTTCTGGTGTTGGAACACTGAAGCTTTCTTT
>TRBV6-5|-|TRBD1|TRBJ2-7
CASLRDRRYEQYF
TGTGCCAGCTTGCGGGACAGGCGGTACGAGCAGTACTTC
>TRBV28|-|-|TRBJ1-6
CASSFRGWSPLHF
TGTGCCAGCAGTTTTCGGGGCTGGTCACCCCTCCACTTT
>TRBV19|few|-|TRBJ2-2
CASTRRAGTGELFF
TGTGCCAGTACCCGTAGGGCTGGCACCGGGGAGCTGTTTTTT
>TRBV2|-|-|TRBJ2-1
CASSEFDEQFF
TGTGCCAGCAGTGAATTCGATGAGCAGTTCTTC
>TRBV24-1|-|-|TRBJ2-7
CATSDLQPYPYYEQYF
TGTGCCACCAGTGATTTGCAGCCCTATCCGTACTACGAGCAGTACTTC
>TRBV5-6|-|TRBD1|TRBJ2-1
CASSFRQGNLNEQFF
TGTGCCAGCAGCTTCCGACAGGGGAATCTCAATGAGCAGTTCTTC
>TRBV28|-|TRBD1|TRBJ2-1
CASRIGTGQYNEQFF
TGTGCCAGCAGGATCGGGACAGGACAATACAATGAGCAGTTCTTC
>TRBV7-2|-|-|TRBJ2-5
CASSLGVGLGQETQYF
TGTGCCAGCAGCTTAGGGGTTGGGCTGGGACAAGAGACCCAGTACTTC